Included here is one TCR beta chain sequence, with context. Its target is unknown. CDR3 length: 15 residues. Looked up from germline, CDR1 is MDHEN and CDR2 is SYDVKM. V gave up 5 bases and J gave up 4 bases, with 18 bases separating them. These data belong to a study of post-analysis software for immune sequencing data. Unique molecular identifiers featured in each of the TCR beta cDNA libraries. TCRdb independently ran MiXCR on the PCR reads; one entry per CDR3 protein. The data show hundreds of thousands of distinct CDR3 sequences, roughly 45% seen once. Study observations and caveats: Five TRBV segments occurring more often in patients than controls included TRBV5-6, TRBV5-1 and TRBV20-1.

This TCR was sampled from a girl aged 5-17 years with multiple sclerosis. The sequencing sample was made of blood. The chain uses TRBV28 and TRBJ2-7; possible D gene TRBD2, 7 bases. The CDR3 loop reads CASSQQRGGIYEQYF. The CDR3 DNA reads as TGTGCCAGCAGTCAACAGAGGGGGGGGATATACGAGCAGTACTTC.